This TCR beta chain emerged from a study of blood T cell repertoires in COVID-19. Study overall: The United States, Italy and Spain provided the acute and convalescent COVID-19 samples. PBMCs, B-cell-depleted T cells, or T cells were the source of the cDNA or gDNA that made up the material.

CDR1 and CDR2 from the germline V gene are SGHTA and FQGNSA. There are 17 residues in the CDR3. V lost 3 bases to trimming and J lost 7 bases, with 24 bases between them. The assay was immunoSEQ multiplex PCR, and TCRdb's table has in-frame clones only and misses some. The sample has 200,000 or so clones, about 91% seen once; the top ten hold under 2.5%. This clone was seen a handful of times. Individuals aged about 18 to 90 years were recruited from some 26 US areas. The V call is TRBV7-2, the J call TRBJ1-1; D is unclear. The receptor's source is a woman in her thirties or forties with acute COVID-19. The sequencing sample was made of PBMCs or T cells enriched from blood (not recorded which). The CDR3 here is CASSFMFQGGLGGEAFF. The DNA for the CDR3 is TGTGCCAGCAGCTTTATGTTCCAAGGAGGACTAGGAGGTGAAGCTTTCTTT.